This T cell receptor beta chain was sequenced for a study of blood T cells in healthy people across ages. General study findings and limits: More naive CD4+ cells and higher diversity marked long-lived donors relative to aged donors. While age rose, TCR beta diversity per million T cells dropped in a roughly linear way.

CDR1 ENHRY and CDR2 SYGVKD come from the germline V gene. The V and J ends lost 10 bases and 2 bases, in that order; junction bases with no gene match: 8. The CDR3 sequence is 14 residues long. A word on this clonotype: The antigen is undetermined.

Through a sample-barcoded 5' primer and a J-beta primer mix, a second PCR was run for about 6 to 11 cycles. A tag from a template-switch adaptor with 12 random nucleotides marked each cDNA molecule. TCRdb reprocessed the 5' RACE reads via MiXCR and lists one record per CDR3 protein. The table records about a million distinct CDR3 sequences, roughly 43% of them present only once. Caucasian individuals from Russia who were healthy and aged roughly 6 to 95 acted as donors. Input material: blood. The TCR originated in a man aged 25 to 40 in good health. The chain joins TRBV10-3 to TRBJ2-7; 10 bases map to TRBD2. CDR3 loop: CATLAGTSAYEQYF. As DNA, the CDR3 is TGTGCCACCCTAGCCGGGACTAGCGCCTACGAGCAGTACTTC.